This passage covers 32 T cell receptor beta chains from one sample sequenced in a study of cytomegalovirus exposure and HLA in healthy donors. Primers: 60 Vbeta forward and 13 Jbeta reverse. The table came from immunoSEQ multiplex PCR; TCRdb's copy has only in-frame clones and leaves some out. The sample has some 87,000 clones; roughly 84% are singletons. Material for sequencing was PBMCs. Receptors originate from a man aged 30-40 years in good health and CMV-seronegative.

This clone showed up just a few times. Other DNA sequences in the sample encode the same CDR3. The gene calls are TRBV9 and TRBJ2-7; 11 nucleotides line up with TRBD1. There are 14 residues in the CDR3. With 4 bases clipped from V and 2 bases from J, the junction kept 2 bases outside the gene matches. Germline values: CDR1 SGDLS, CDR2 YYNGEE. CDR3 in amino acids: CASSPGQGAYEQYF. CDR3 sequence (DNA): TGTGCCAGCAGCCCGGGACAGGGGGCCTACGAGCAGTACTTC.

The genes are TRBV15 and TRBJ1-1, with 7 nucleotides matching TRBD1. The CDR3 totals 15 residues. Germline loops: CDR1 LNHNV, CDR2 YYDKDF (reference sequence). J was trimmed by 10 bases and V by 0 bases; bases with no gene match: 11. The CDR3 sequence: CATSRDTAGGRVAFF. CDR3 DNA: TGTGCCACCAGCAGAGATACGGCAGGGGGTCGGGTAGCTTTCTTT.

The chain combines TRBV28 with TRBJ1-5, with D possibly matching TRBD1 (6 bases). Between the trimmed V and J ends, which lost 1 base and 2 bases, there was a span of 18 bases. There are 18 residues in the CDR3. CDR1 MDHEN and CDR2 SYDVKM come from the germline V gene. CDR3 loop: CASSLYPGHRSGNQPQHF. DNA of the CDR3: TGTGCCAGCAGTTTATACCCGGGACACAGAAGTGGCAATCAGCCCCAGCATTTT.

The rearrangement uses TRBV5-1 and TRBJ1-5, with a tentative D call TRBD1 (6 bases). V dropped 3 bases and J dropped 8 bases, with 15 bases sitting between them. Germline CDR1 reads SGHRS; CDR2 reads YFSETQ. The CDR3 spans 14 residues. The CDR3 DNA follows: TGCGCCAGCAGCTCCGGACAGAAGGGAGAGCCCCAGCATTTT. This sequence encodes CASSSGQKGEPQHF. The variable domain in full, with the rest retrieved from reference TRBV5-1 and TRBJ1-5, is KAGVTQTPRYLIKTRGQQVTLSCSPISGHRSVSWYQQTPGQGLQFLFEYFSETQRNKGNFPGRFSGRQFSNSRSEMNVSTLELGDSALYLCASSSGQKGEPQHFGDGTRLSIL.

The chain uses TRBV6-5 and TRBJ2-3; TRBD2 matches at 10 bases. Unmatched junction bases numbered 2, after V lost 1 base and J lost 1 base. CDR3 length: 16 amino acids. Germline V CDR1 and CDR2: MNHEY, SVGAGI. DNA for the CDR3: TGTGCCAGCAGTTACTTGAGCGGGGGGGGCACAGATACGCAGTATTTT. Translation gives CASSYLSGGGTDTQYF.

CDR3 protein: CASSLIGDRNSPLHF. CDR3 in DNA: TGTGCCAGCAGCTTAATTGGGGACAGAAATTCACCCCTCCACTTT. The genes are TRBV7-3 and TRBJ1-6; 7 bases are shared with TRBD1. The CDR3 has 15 residues. Germline assignment: CDR1 SGHTA and CDR2 FQGTGA. Trimming removed 1 base from V and 7 bases from J; junction bases left unmatched: 4.

This chain joins TRBV5-4 and TRBJ1-1; maybe TRBD1 (5 bases). The CDR3 totals 16 residues. Germline V gene sequence: CDR1 SGHNT, CDR2 YYREEE (reference sequence). The germline V and J ends were trimmed by 3 bases and 0 bases, with 15 bases remaining between them. CDR3 amino acids: CASSSGFTTMNTEAFF. The CDR3 DNA reads as TGTGCCAGCAGCTCAGGGTTTACGACCATGAACACTGAAGCTTTCTTT. Full variable domain (remainder filled in from reference TRBV5-4 and TRBJ1-1): ETGVTQSPTHLIKTRGQQVTLRCSSQSGHNTVSWYQQALGQGPQFIFQYYREEENGRGNFPPRFSGLQFPNYSSELNVNALELDDSALYLCASSSGFTTMNTEAFFGQGTRLTVV.

The V call is TRBV27, the J call TRBJ2-2, with a possible D match to TRBD2 (6 bases). This CDR3 has 15 amino acids. CDR1 is MNHEY, CDR2 SMNVEV, per germline (reference sequence). Trimming pared 4 bases from V and 5 bases from J, leaving 14 bases between. The CDR3 DNA reads as TGTGCCAGCAGTTCGGGAGCGAGAGGAACCGGGGAGCTGTTTTTT. Its protein is CASSSGARGTGELFF.

The genes are TRBV19 and TRBJ1-6; D is possibly TRBD1 (5 bases). Germline lookup yields CDR1 LNHDA and CDR2 SQIVND (reference sequence). Deletions cut 4 bases from V and 7 bases from J, with 5 bases between. The CDR3 extends over 12 amino acids. The CDR3 region is CASSKGNSPLHF. The DNA for the CDR3 is TGTGCCAGTAGTAAGGGGAATTCACCCCTCCACTTT.

As DNA, the CDR3 is TGTGCCATCAGTGAGTCGGGACTAGCGGGGTCAAACGGGGAGCTGTTTTTT. This translates into CAISESGLAGSNGELFF. The V call is TRBV10-3, the J call TRBJ2-2; 13 positions agree with TRBD2. Germline V gene lookup returns CDR1 ENHRY and CDR2 SYGVKD. The CDR3 loop spans 17 amino acids. V lost 0 bases to trimming and J lost 7 bases; unmatched junction nucleotides: 5.

This rearrangement joins TRBV5-1 to TRBJ2-7; D is unclear. CDR3 length: 13 amino acids. Trimming cost V 0 bases and J 2 bases, with 6 bases left between them. CDR1 SGHRS and CDR2 YFSETQ come from the germline V gene. CDR3 bases: TGCGCCAGCAGCTTGGAGCCTCCCTACGAGCAGTACTTC. Its protein product is CASSLEPPYEQYF.

This chain uses TRBV14 with TRBJ2-2; 12 nucleotides agree with TRBD1. The V gene end was trimmed by 5 bases and the J gene end by 6 bases; junction bases not matched to a gene: 7. The CDR3 runs to 16 residues. CDR1 is SGHDN and CDR2 is FVKESK in the germline V gene. In DNA, the CDR3 is TGTGCCAGCAGCACCCGGGACAGGGGGCTCCCCGGGGAGCTGTTTTTT. It translates to CASSTRDRGLPGELFF.

The V and J genes are TRBV10-2 and TRBJ1-1, with TRBD1 matching 7 bases. CDR1 and CDR2 (germline): WSHSY, SAAADI. The CDR3 has 14 amino acids. J was trimmed by 5 bases and V by 7 bases; bases with no gene match: 10. DNA of the CDR3: TGCGCCAGCAAGGCAACAGGGGCTAGTACTGAAGCTTTCTTT. Translated, it gives CASKATGASTEAFF.

The chain is built from TRBV6-1 and TRBJ2-1; 10 bases map to TRBD2. Germline V gene data show CDR1 as MNHNS and CDR2 as SASEGT. The junction had 10 bases not matched to a gene; V was cut back by 3 bases and J by 8 bases. The CDR3 consists of 16 residues. DNA for the CDR3: TGTGCCAGCAGTGAGTTAGAGACTAGCGGGCGGTATGAGCAGTTCTTC. This translates into CASSELETSGRYEQFF.

The V gene is TRBV27, the J gene TRBJ1-4; no definite D call. Germline CDR1 MNHEY, CDR2 SMNVEV (reference sequence). With 5 bases removed from V and 1 base from J, the gap between germline ends came to 20 bases. There are 18 residues in the CDR3. The CDR3 sequence: CASSPLGWQRETNEKLFF. The CDR3 DNA is TGTGCCAGCAGTCCCCTCGGGTGGCAGAGAGAAACTAATGAAAAACTGTTTTTT.

The V gene is TRBV13, the J gene TRBJ1-1; the D gene is possibly TRBD1 (5 bases). Germline lookup yields CDR1 PRHDT and CDR2 FYEKMQ (reference sequence). Trimming left V 0 bases short and J 2 bases short, with 10 bases between. The length of the CDR3 is 15 residues. Here the CDR3 DNA reads TGTGCCAGCAGCTTAGGCCTCCAGGGAAACACTGAAGCTTTCTTT. This gives the protein CASSLGLQGNTEAFF.

The chain couples TRBV6-5 to TRBJ1-1; D may be TRBD1 (5 bases). The CDR3 consists of 15 residues. V lost 2 bases to trimming and J lost 2 bases, with 12 bases between them. Germline lookup yields CDR1 MNHEY and CDR2 SVGAGI. The CDR3 coding sequence is TGTGCCAGCAGTTACGACGGGGGTATTAACACTGAAGCTTTCTTT. Protein sequence: CASSYDGGINTEAFF.

The chain is built from TRBV9 and TRBJ2-7, with 11 bases fitting TRBD1. Germline V gene sequence: CDR1 SGDLS, CDR2 YYNGEE. The CDR3 has 15 residues. Trimming cost V 3 bases and J 3 bases; bases outside gene matches: 5. The DNA for the CDR3 is TGTGCCAGCAGCGCGGGAGGGACAGGGGGCTACGAGCAGTACTTC. Its protein is CASSAGGTGGYEQYF.

The chain links TRBV27 to TRBJ1-1, with TRBD1 matching over 11 bases. The CDR3 loop spans 16 amino acids. The germline CDR1 and CDR2 sequences are MNHEY and SMNVEV (reference sequence). V trimming: 5 bases; J trimming: 4 bases; junction bases outside the gene matches: 9. The CDR3: CASSKQPGTGGTEAFF. The DNA for the CDR3 is TGTGCCAGCAGTAAGCAACCCGGGACAGGGGGCACTGAAGCTTTCTTT.

The chain links TRBV28 to TRBJ2-3; D not certain. Looked up from germline, CDR1 is MDHEN and CDR2 is SYDVKM. Trimming removed 4 bases at V and 5 bases at J, with 13 bases between. There are 14 residues in the CDR3. The CDR3 nucleotides read TGTGCCAGCAGTTGGGCCTCCCTCGGAGATACGCAGTATTTT. Its translation is CASSWASLGDTQYF.

The chain combines TRBV30 with TRBJ1-5, with TRBD1 matching over 7 bases. Germline lookup yields CDR1 GTSNPN and CDR2 SVGIG (reference sequence). V lost 0 bases, J lost 5 bases, and 10 bases stayed unmatched. CDR3 length: 16 residues. Here the CDR3 reads CAWSVHGDREYQPQHF. CDR3 sequence (DNA): TGTGCCTGGAGTGTACATGGAGACAGGGAATATCAGCCCCAGCATTTT. Full variable domain (missing parts from reference TRBV30 and TRBJ1-5): SQTIHQWPATLVQPVGSPLSLECTVEGTSNPNLYWYRQAAGRGLQLLFYSVGIGQISSEVPQNLSASRPQDRQFILSSKKLLLSDSGFYLCAWSVHGDREYQPQHFGDGTRLSIL.

V usage is TRBV18 and J usage is TRBJ1-5, with no clear D. This CDR3 region has 16 residues. Trimming left V 4 bases short and J 7 bases short, with 20 bases between. Germline assignment: CDR1 KGHSH and CDR2 LQKENI. DNA for the CDR3: TGTGCCAGCTCACAATCTATATCGAGGGCCCGACAGCCCCAGCATTTT. This translates into CASSQSISRARQPQHF.

The chain has TRBV7-6 and TRBJ2-7, with TRBD1 identical over 7 bases. CDR3 size: 15 residues. Germline V gene lookup returns CDR1 SGHVS and CDR2 FNYEAQ. The ends lost 5 bases at V and 0 bases at J; junction bases unmatched: 7. The CDR3 DNA is TGTGCCAGCAGCCCCGAGACAGGGATCTCCTACGAGCAGTACTTC. This gives the protein CASSPETGISYEQYF.

In this sample, this clone turned up a few times. The chain employs TRBV29-1 and TRBJ1-1; D call uncertain. Trimming removed 4 bases from V and 5 bases from J, with 14 bases in between. The CDR3 runs 13 residues. From germline, CDR1 is SQVTM and CDR2 ANQGSEA. CDR3 amino acids: CSVVRTPQTEAFF. The CDR3 nucleotides read TGCAGCGTTGTTAGGACTCCGCAGACTGAAGCTTTCTTT.

The V and J genes are TRBV28 and TRBJ1-5; the match to TRBD1 covers 7 bases. Germline CDR1 and CDR2: MDHEN and SYDVKM. Germline trimming cut 3 bases from V and 7 bases from J; bases unmatched to any gene: 6. CDR3 size: 14 residues. The CDR3 region has the DNA TGTGCCAGCAGTTTCGAGGGGGCAGGGCAGCCCCAGCATTTT. Residues: CASSFEGAGQPQHF.

This clone was recorded only once. This chain connects TRBV2 to TRBJ1-6; TRBD1 matches at 10 bases. V lost 8 bases and J lost 7; bases outside the gene matches: 5. From germline, CDR1 is SNHLY and CDR2 FYNNEI. The CDR3 sequence is 14 residues long. The CDR3 DNA is TGTGCCAGCCGGCCGGGACAGGGGAATTCACCCCTCCACTTT. The encoded protein is CASRPGQGNSPLHF.

This clone was seen a few times. The CDR3 DNA is TGCGCCAGCAGACCGGGACAGGGGACAGATACGCAGTATTTT. It yields the protein CASRPGQGTDTQYF. J is TRBJ2-3 and V is TRBV5-1; 10 nucleotides align to TRBD1. J was trimmed by 3 bases and V by 5 bases; bases with no gene match: 3. The CDR3 covers 14 residues. The germline gives CDR1 SGHRS, CDR2 YFSETQ.

This clone was seen only a few times. The V call is TRBV5-1, the J call TRBJ1-2, with D possibly TRBD1 on 6 matching bases. The CDR3 has 18 residues. In germline, CDR1 is SGHRS, CDR2 YFSETQ. V dropped 0 bases and J dropped 6 bases, with 24 bases sitting between them. CDR3 nucleotide sequence: TGCGCCAGCAGCTTGGGGGCCCTTGGTCTACAGGGCGCGGATGGCTACACCTTC. This translates into CASSLGALGLQGADGYTF. The whole variable domain, filled in from reference TRBV5-1 and TRBJ1-2, reads KAGVTQTPRYLIKTRGQQVTLSCSPISGHRSVSWYQQTPGQGLQFLFEYFSETQRNKGNFPGRFSGRQFSNSRSEMNVSTLELGDSALYLCASSLGALGLQGADGYTFGSGTRLTVV.

J is TRBJ1-5 and V is TRBV4-2; weak D call: TRBD1 (6 bases). Germline CDR1 LGHNA, CDR2 YNFKEQ. The V end lost 4 bases, the J end lost 6 bases, and 19 bases lay between the germline ends. This CDR3 region has 16 residues. CDR3 DNA sequence: TGTGCCAGCAGCCCCCAAACTACAGGGAACGGTCAGCCCCAGCATTTT. Amino acids: CASSPQTTGNGQPQHF.

This clone has only one observation. The V gene is TRBV5-1, the J gene TRBJ1-2; 9 bases are shared with TRBD1. CDR1 is SGHRS, CDR2 YFSETQ, per germline. Losses at the gene ends were 4 bases for V and 4 bases for J; bases not matched to a gene: 8. The CDR3 consists of 15 residues. The CDR3 here is CASSTGTGPFYGYTF. The CDR3 DNA follows: TGCGCCAGCAGCACCGGGACAGGGCCTTTCTATGGCTACACCTTC.

The chain combines TRBV6-5 with TRBJ2-1; 9 nucleotides align to TRBD2. V lost 0 bases to trimming and J lost 9 bases; unmatched junction nucleotides: 3. The germline CDR1 and CDR2 sequences are MNHEY and SVGAGI. The CDR3 totals 14 residues. DNA of the CDR3: TGTGCCAGCAGTTACTCCCTAGCGGGGAGTGAGCAGTTCTTC. The encoded protein is CASSYSLAGSEQFF.

This sequence joins TRBV4-1 and TRBJ2-7; 12 positions match TRBD2. Germline CDR1 and CDR2: MGHRA and YSYEKL. V gave up 1 base and J gave up 6 bases; unmatched junction bases: 1. The CDR3 extends over 14 amino acids. The CDR3 DNA sequence: TGCGCCAGCAGCCAAGCACTAGCGGGGGGCGAGCAGTACTTC. This encodes CASSQALAGGEQYF.